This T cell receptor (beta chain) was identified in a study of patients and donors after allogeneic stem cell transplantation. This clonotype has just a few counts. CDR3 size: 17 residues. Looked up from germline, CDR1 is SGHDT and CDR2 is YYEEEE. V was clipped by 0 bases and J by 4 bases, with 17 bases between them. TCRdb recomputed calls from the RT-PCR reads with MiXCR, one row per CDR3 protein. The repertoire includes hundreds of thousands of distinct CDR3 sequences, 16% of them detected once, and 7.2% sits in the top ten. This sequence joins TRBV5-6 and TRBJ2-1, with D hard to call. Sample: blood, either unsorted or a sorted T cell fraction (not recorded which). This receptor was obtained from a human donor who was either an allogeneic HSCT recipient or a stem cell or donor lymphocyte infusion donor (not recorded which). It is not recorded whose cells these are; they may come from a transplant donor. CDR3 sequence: CASSLVTGPQKYNEQFF. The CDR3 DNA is TGTGCCAGCAGCTTGGTGACGGGTCCTCAAAAATACAATGAGCAGTTCTTC.